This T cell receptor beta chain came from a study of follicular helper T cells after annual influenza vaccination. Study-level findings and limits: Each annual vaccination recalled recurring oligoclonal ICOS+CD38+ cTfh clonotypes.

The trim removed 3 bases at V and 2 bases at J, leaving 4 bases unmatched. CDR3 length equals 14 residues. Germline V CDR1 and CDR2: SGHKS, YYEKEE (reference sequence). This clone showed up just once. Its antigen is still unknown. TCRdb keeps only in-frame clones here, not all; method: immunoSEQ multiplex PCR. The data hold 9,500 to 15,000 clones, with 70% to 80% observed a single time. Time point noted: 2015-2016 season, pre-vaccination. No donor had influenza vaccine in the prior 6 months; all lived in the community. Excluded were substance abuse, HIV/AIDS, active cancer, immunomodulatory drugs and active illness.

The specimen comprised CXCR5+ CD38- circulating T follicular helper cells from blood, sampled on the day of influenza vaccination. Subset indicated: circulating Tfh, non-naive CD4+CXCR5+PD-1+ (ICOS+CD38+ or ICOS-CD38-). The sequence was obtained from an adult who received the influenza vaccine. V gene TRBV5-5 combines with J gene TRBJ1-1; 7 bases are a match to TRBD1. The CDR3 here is CASSWTGANTEAFF. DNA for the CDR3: TGTGCCAGCAGCTGGACAGGAGCCAACACTGAAGCTTTCTTT.